This T cell receptor beta chain was captured in a study of long-term antiretroviral therapy in people with HIV (dated by TCRdb to the early 2020s). Concerning the study at large: The earliest samples were collected about a decade before the 2015 WHO recommendation for immediate ART, when ART was typically delayed until CD4 counts fell. A retrospective serial study tested whether changes in peripheral blood TRB repertoire composition and diversity were associated with ART initiation and durable HIV suppression. The cohort contributed about 200 cryopreserved PBMC samples from around 33 adults with confirmed HIV infection, collected serially over a mean of approximately 6 years (range 1-12). Among the approximately 30 participants with HIV, about a dozen were female. Test extractions of a monoclonal T-cell line alongside approximately 36 polyclonal samples showed no cross-contamination during QIAcube processing. Paper-wide results and their limitations: Inferences about post-ART repertoire changes are limited because no data were available on ART adherence, viral resistance or therapy changes. A significant increase in TRB diversity was found to be associated with ART initiation, although TRB diversity was observed to remain significantly below that of transplant donor controls even after long-term ART. The repertoire was dominated across all time points by expanded TRB clones identified before ART initiation, although this dominance was seen to fluctuate and to decrease in many PLHIV after ART. Owing to limited PBMC availability, only the TCR beta chain was sequenced, without alpha chain pairing. Because pre-ART samples had limited cell numbers, unsorted PBMC were profiled rather than sorted CD4+ and CD8+ T cells. HIV repertoires had narrower CDR3 length ranges than controls, and the network structure suggested an antigen-experienced repertoire that shifted only slightly toward naive after ART. Samples dated from the mid-2000s to the late 2010s, and the ART regimens used may be less effective than current ones.

Participants were included only if at least one PBMC sample before ART initiation and at least two post-ART samples were available. All participants with HIV were treated in the United States of America. Before DNA extraction, cryopreserved samples of roughly 0.9-11 million PBMC were thawed and washed. At the time of the earliest PBMC sample for each participant with HIV, ages ranged from roughly 20 to 54 years. Per participant, PBMC samples came from 1-4 timepoints prior to ART initiation and 2-8 timepoints following ART initiation, for a median of 7 samples. Serial HIV viral load, CD4+ T-cell count, ART history and demographic data were obtained for every participant. A Qiagen kit on a QIAcube was used to extract genomic DNA from unsorted PBMC, with samples processed in batches of 12. The germline V gene specifies SGHDN as CDR1 and FVKESK as CDR2. The CDR3 runs 17 residues from the cysteine to the phenylalanine. Only CDR3 DNA remains: 51 bases, in frame from the first base. V is pared back by 4 bases and J by 4 bases, with 19 bases lying between the germline termini.

Sequencing of the TRB variable region was done with the immunoSEQ hsTCRB v3.0 assay at survey level resolution. A depth of roughly 35,000-50,000 T-cell genomes per sample was targeted for TRB sequencing. TRB libraries were pooled and sequenced on an Illumina MiSeq using a v3 150-cycle kit. In the paper's pipeline: Repertoire analysis was run in R within a reproducible Nextflow workflow that covered QC, data transformation and analysis. LymphoSeq2, an R package for exploring AIRR-Seq data, was used to implement the custom analyses. Several samples that produced fewer than 5000 total TRB sequences were removed, so about 200 HIV repertoires were analyzed. Among the roughly 200 retained HIV repertoires, under 65 were collected before ART initiation and 129 after ART initiation. Repertoires were downsampled to 5000 TRB nucleotide sequences, with summary statistics averaged over 100 downsampling iterations. TRB sequences were retained for analysis only if CDR3 regions of at least seven amino acids were present. Two measures captured diversity: a Shannon entropy-derived clonality score and the Gini coefficient. In the repertoire networks, any two of the top 5000 CDR3 amino acid sequences were connected whenever the two sequences differed by an edit distance of one. Antigen specificity groups and MHC restriction were predicted for TRB CDR3 amino acid sequences with GLIPH2. To flag known associations with CMV, EBV, HIV or tissue antigens, CDR3 amino acid sequences were compared against VDJdb and McPAS-TCR. Pre-ART, post-ART and control groups were compared with Wilcoxon signed-rank tests and Holm-Bonferroni correction. The table comes from immuneACCESS by way of TCRdb, which keeps in-frame sequences with V and J called. Part of the clones is missing from these tables; in studies checked, under half for an unresolved V gene and the rest for unknown reasons. D and trimming come from the DNA, and the V and J calls and clone size come from that table. Present in this sample are tens of thousands of clones, roughly 81% of which were seen just once. In total, the top ten clones hold around 4.6% of the sample.

To note about this clone: No cognate antigen has been identified for it. Base qualities were left out, and no much larger clone turns up one base away.

The input for sequencing was unsorted PBMCs, taken 2.8 years before starting antiretroviral therapy. This clonotype was sampled from a woman aged 25 to 39 with HIV. The chain is made from TRBV14 and TRBJ2-2; a tentative D call is TRBD2 (6 bases match). The CDR3 corresponds to CASSPLSRELLTGELFF. The nucleotides read TGTGCCAGCAGCCCCCTCAGTCGGGAGCTGCTCACCGGGGAGCTGTTTTTT.